What follows are 13 T cell receptor beta chains derived from one specimen sequenced in a study of Ad26.COV2.S vaccination and SARS-CoV-2 variants. Described treatment: 15 to 20 received Ad26.COV2.S at low or high dose, single or two shots; five or six received placebo; per-sample allocation not given. Material that was analyzed had been drawn on day 63 after the first vaccine or placebo injection. Libraries were prepared by immunoSEQ multiplex PCR; TCRdb keeps only in-frame clonotypes and omits some of them. The sample yields 350,000 to 450,000 clones, approximately 83% seen once. Material: peripheral blood, obtained in a trial of Ad26.COV2.S vaccine versus placebo. All receptors come from a person aged 18-60 years who received the Ad26.COV2.S COVID-19 vaccine or a placebo.

The chain is built from TRBV18 and TRBJ2-7; D is uncertain. The V end was cut by 4 bases, the J end by 0 bases, with 16 bases between. The germline V gene encodes CDR1 KGHSH and CDR2 LQKENI. The CDR3 totals 16 residues. CDR3: CASSRFGQEASYEQYF. The CDR3 coding sequence is TGTGCCAGCTCACGGTTTGGGCAGGAAGCCTCCTACGAGCAGTACTTC.

The chain employs TRBV21-1 and TRBJ1-2; the D call TRBD1 from the table was never checked on the DNA. TRBV21-1 is an annotated pseudogene. This CDR3 is 15 amino acids long. The CDR3 sequence: CASNRTGPLNYGYTF. The CDR3 DNA is TGTGCCAGCAACAGGACAGGGCCCCTTAACTATGGCTACACCTTC.

This clone was detected once. Other DNA sequences in this sample translate to the same CDR3. This chain joins TRBV5-5 and TRBJ2-7; D unresolved. The CDR3 extends over 12 amino acids. Germline V gene sequence: CDR1 SGHKS, CDR2 YYEKEE (reference sequence). Trimming pared 0 bases from V and 3 bases from J, leaving 4 bases between. The DNA for the CDR3 is TGTGCCAGCAGCTTGGGTCGCTACGAGCAGTACTTC. Its protein is CASSLGRYEQYF.

The chain is built from TRBV3-1 (or the pseudogene TRBV3-2) and TRBJ2-5; D is unclear. This CDR3 region has 11 residues. The V gene lost 1 base and the J gene lost 5 bases, with 2 bases spanning the gap. Germline V lookup: CDR1 LGHDT, CDR2 YNNKEL (reference sequence). CDR3 coding DNA: TGTGCCAGCAGCCAAGTCGAGACCCAGTACTTC. Encoded protein: CASSQVETQYF.

V gene TRBV2 combines with J gene TRBJ2-5, with 9 positions matching TRBD2. Germline V gives CDR1 SNHLY, CDR2 FYNNEI. The CDR3 spans 15 residues. The J segment lost 4 bases and the V segment lost 4 bases, leaving 7 bases of the junction unmatched. The CDR3 bases are TGTGCCAGCAGTGGCCTAGCGGGACAAACAGAGACCCAGTACTTC. Translation: CASSGLAGQTETQYF.

The chain combines TRBV3-1 (or the pseudogene TRBV3-2) with TRBJ2-1; possibly TRBD1 for D (6 bases). This CDR3 has 15 residues. The ends were cut back, 2 bases at V and 5 bases at J, with 13 bases in the middle. Germline CDR1 is LGHDT and CDR2 is YNNKEL (reference sequence). The CDR3 loop is CASSQTGPWNNEQFF. The CDR3 bases are TGTGCCAGCAGCCAAACAGGGCCTTGGAACAATGAGCAGTTCTTC.

This chain connects TRBV19 to TRBJ2-2; 7 nucleotides agree with TRBD2. The CDR3 length is 18 residues. Per the germline V gene, CDR1 is LNHDA and CDR2 is SQIVND (reference sequence). V dropped 3 bases and J dropped 0; count of bases not matched to a gene: 10. CDR3 nucleotide sequence: TGTGCCAGTAGTATTCCCAGCGGGGAGGCAGCGAACACCGGGGAGCTGTTTTTT. This gives the protein CASSIPSGEAANTGELFF.

This sequence joins TRBV7-2 and TRBJ1-4; D remains ambiguous. CDR1 and CDR2 (germline): SGHTA, FQGNSA. This CDR3 region has 12 residues. The V and J ends lost 3 bases and 15 bases respectively, with 14 bases between them. The CDR3 DNA follows: TGTGCCAGCAGCTTGGACTCGCCTTCGGTGTTTTTT. Encoded protein: CASSLDSPSVFF.

A word on this clone: Other DNA sequences in the sample encode the same CDR3. The chain recombines TRBV6-5 with TRBJ1-1, with D unresolved. V was trimmed by 6 bases and J by 0 bases, leaving 8 bases between them. Germline V gene lookup returns CDR1 MNHEY and CDR2 SVGAGI. CDR3 length: 13 amino acids. The CDR3 region has the DNA TGTGCCAGCAGACAGACCATGAACACTGAAGCTTTCTTT. Translated, it gives CASRQTMNTEAFF.

This chain connects TRBV7-9 to TRBJ1-3; 8 bases align to TRBD1. CDR3 length: 15 residues. V lost 5 bases to trimming and J lost 4 bases; unmatched junction nucleotides: 7. Germline V CDR1 and CDR2: SEHNR, FQNEAQ (reference sequence). The CDR3: CASSPRQGSGNTIYF. The CDR3 DNA sequence: TGTGCCAGCAGCCCTAGACAGGGGTCCGGAAACACCATATATTTT.

V and J are TRBV4-2 and TRBJ1-1; D perhaps matches TRBD1 (5 bases). The germline CDR1 and CDR2 sequences are LGHNA and YNFKEQ. The CDR3 is 15 amino acids. V was cut by 0 bases and J by 3 bases, with 11 bases left in between. This CDR3 is CASSQDPDSHTEAFF. DNA for the CDR3: TGTGCCAGCAGCCAAGATCCCGACAGTCACACTGAAGCTTTCTTT.

The V call is TRBV6-5, the J call TRBJ2-1; D gene ambiguous. Trimming pared 2 bases from V and 6 bases from J, leaving 11 bases between. CDR1 is MNHEY, CDR2 SVGAGI, per germline. CDR3 size: 14 residues. CDR3 sequence: CASSYAGTGNEQFF. CDR3 sequence (DNA): TGTGCCAGCAGTTACGCCGGAACTGGCAATGAGCAGTTCTTC.

The V gene is TRBV11-3, the J gene TRBJ1-2, with D tentatively TRBD1 (5 bases). Trimming shortened V by 5 bases and J by 8 bases, and 21 bases separated the two germline ends. CDR1 is SGHNT, CDR2 YENEEA, per germline. The CDR3 is 15 residues long. CDR3 sequence: CASSRDRTQVGGYTF. The DNA for the CDR3 is TGTGCCAGCAGCCGTGACAGAACTCAGGTGGGCGGCTACACCTTC.